What follows is one T cell receptor beta chain and its context. Its antigen is unknown. The sample holds no much larger clone one base away, and base qualities are not on file. This sample was taken from a study of T cell changes during pregnancy in multiple sclerosis (dated 2019 in TCRdb). For the study in its entirety: The study looked at changes in the T cell repertoire across pregnancy in women with multiple sclerosis.

Libraries were made using the immunoSEQ multiplex PCR assay. TCRdb obtained this table from immuneACCESS and retained in-frame rearrangements with V and J assigned. These tables miss some clones; where compared with another copy, unresolved V genes account for less than half of the shortfall, and the remainder is unexplained. This sample gives under 70,000 clones in total; 80% to 95% of them show up just once. The top ten clonotypes cover 0.29% of the sample. The V end loses 3 bases and the J end loses 2 bases, and a stretch of 15 bases separates them. Counted from cysteine to phenylalanine, this CDR3 has 16 amino acids. The only DNA kept is the CDR3, 48 bases in frame from the first base. Looking up the germline V gene (reference sequence) yields CDR1 LNHDA and CDR2 SQIVND.

The chain is encoded by TRBV19 joined to TRBJ2-3, with TRBD1 tentatively as D gene (7 bases match). The specimen was CD4+ T cells from peripheral blood mononuclear cells, collected after pregnancy. The TCR comes from a female donor with multiple sclerosis, enrolled in a pregnancy study. CDR3 region: CASSIGQGGSTDTQYF. The DNA is as follows: TGTGCCAGTAGTATTGGGCAGGGGGGCTCCACAGATACGCAGTATTTT.